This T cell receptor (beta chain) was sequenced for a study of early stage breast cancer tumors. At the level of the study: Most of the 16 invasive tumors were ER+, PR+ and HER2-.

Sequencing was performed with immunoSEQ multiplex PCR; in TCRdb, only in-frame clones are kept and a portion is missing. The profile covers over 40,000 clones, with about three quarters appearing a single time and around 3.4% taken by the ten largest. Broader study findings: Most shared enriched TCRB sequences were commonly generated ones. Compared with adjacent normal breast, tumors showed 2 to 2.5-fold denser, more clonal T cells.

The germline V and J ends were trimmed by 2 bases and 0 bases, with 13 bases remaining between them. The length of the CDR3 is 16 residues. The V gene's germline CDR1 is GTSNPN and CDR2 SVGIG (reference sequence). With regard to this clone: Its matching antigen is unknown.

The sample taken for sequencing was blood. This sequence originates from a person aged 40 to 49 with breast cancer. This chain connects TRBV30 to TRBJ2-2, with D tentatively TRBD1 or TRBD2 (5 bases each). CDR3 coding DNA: TGTGCCTGGAGTCTAGAGGGCAGGGCGAACACCGGGGAGCTGTTTTTT. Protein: CAWSLEGRANTGELFF.